The 30 T cell receptor beta chains listed next were all sequenced from one sample in a study of T cell repertoires in cytomegalovirus infection. TCRdb used MiXCR to reprocess the reads, holding one entry per CDR3 protein. The sample consists of roughly 230,000 distinct CDR3 sequences, approximately 13% of them appearing once. The source material was PBMCs. Receptors were obtained from a human donor in good health (CMV status not recorded). Some clones in this sample may be carry-over from other donors' samples.

In its sample, this clonotype was seen a few times. The chain's CDR3 is CASSSRVNTEAFF. The CDR3 DNA sequence: TGCGCCAGCAGTTCCAGGGTGAACACTGAAGCTTTCTTT. This chain joins TRBV5-1 and TRBJ1-1; possible D gene TRBD1, 5 bases. Germline values: CDR1 SGHRS, CDR2 YFSETQ. This CDR3 region has 13 residues. Trimming took 5 bases from V and 0 from J, leaving 8 bases between them.

The table lists this clonotype with many counts. The rearrangement links TRBV5-5 to TRBJ1-6, with D unclear. Trimming left V 4 bases short and J 7 bases short, with 15 bases between. The CDR3 length is 15 residues. Per the germline V gene, CDR1 is SGHKS and CDR2 is YYEKEE (reference sequence). As DNA, the CDR3 is TGTGCCAGCAGCCGGGAGGTGAAGTGGAATTCACCCCTCCACTTT. Protein: CASSREVKWNSPLHF.

The rearrangement links TRBV5-1 to TRBJ2-5, with 9 bases fitting TRBD2. The length of the CDR3 is 16 residues. Germline CDR1 and CDR2: SGHRS and YFSETQ. Germline trimming cut 0 bases from V and 3 bases from J; bases unmatched to any gene: 6. The CDR3 DNA reads as TGCGCCAGCAGCTTGGACGCTAGCGGGGCCGAAGAGACCCAGTACTTC. Its protein product is CASSLDASGAEETQYF.

This clonotype showed up many times. The chain has TRBV7-3 and TRBJ2-7, with 7 bases fitting TRBD1. V dropped 4 bases and J dropped 0; count of bases not matched to a gene: 6. Germline CDR1 SGHTA, CDR2 FQGTGA. This CDR3 has 15 amino acids. CDR3 nucleotides: TGTGCCAGCAGCTCGAGGACAGGTGTCTCCTACGAGCAGTACTTC. Translation: CASSSRTGVSYEQYF. The whole variable domain, remainder taken from reference TRBV7-3 and TRBJ2-7, is GAGVSQTPSNKVTEKGKYVELRCDPISGHTALYWYRQSLGQGPEFLIYFQGTGAADDSGLPNDRFFAVRPEGSVSTLKIQRTERGDSAVYLCASSSRTGVSYEQYFGPGTRLTVT.

The V call is TRBV10-3, the J call TRBJ1-2; tentatively, D is TRBD1 (5 bases). The CDR3 runs to 13 residues. Trimming took 2 bases from V and 6 from J, leaving 10 bases between them. Germline V lookup: CDR1 ENHRY, CDR2 SYGVKD. CDR3 bases: TGTGCCATCAGTGAGAGGGGCAGGGATGGCTACACCTTC. Amino acids: CAISERGRDGYTF.

This clonotype was found a few times. The V call is TRBV5-1, the J call TRBJ2-3, with 7 bases lining up with TRBD2. Germline CDR1 and CDR2: SGHRS and YFSETQ. This CDR3 has 16 amino acids. The ends lost 4 bases at V and 0 bases at J; junction bases unmatched: 8. CDR3 in amino acids: CASSPSGSGSTDTQYF. The CDR3 nucleotides are TGCGCCAGCAGCCCCTCCGGTAGCGGGAGCACAGATACGCAGTATTTT.

J is TRBJ2-3 and V is TRBV4-2; 9 bases are a match to TRBD2. The CDR3 has 18 amino acids. Germline-derived CDR1 and CDR2 are LGHNA and YNFKEQ. The J segment lost 0 bases and the V segment lost 4 bases, leaving 11 bases of the junction unmatched. CDR3 sequence: CASSLTSGGITSTDTQYF. The CDR3 DNA is TGTGCCAGCAGCCTAACGAGCGGGGGGATCACTAGCACAGATACGCAGTATTTT.

This clonotype appeared a few times. The chain joins TRBV28 to TRBJ1-5; D is unresolved. The CDR3 contains 14 residues. Germline V CDR1 and CDR2: MDHEN, SYDVKM. V was clipped by 4 bases and J by 6 bases, with 13 bases between them. Here the CDR3 reads CASSSVGVTQPQHF. The CDR3 nucleotides read TGTGCCAGCAGTTCCGTGGGAGTGACTCAGCCCCAGCATTTT.

Concerning this clonotype: This may arise from a read error, as a much more abundant clone is one base away. The chain has TRBV6-5 and TRBJ2-7, with D possibly TRBD2 on 5 matching bases. The CDR3 covers 15 residues. Trimming stripped 1 base from V and 6 bases from J, with 16 bases between. Germline V gene lookup returns CDR1 MNHEY and CDR2 SVGAGI. The CDR3 nucleotides are TGTGCCAGCAGTTACTATAATAGTGATCGGGGCGAGCAGTACTTC. Translation gives CASSYYNSDRGEQYF.

This chain connects TRBV5-1 to TRBJ2-1; 12 bases match TRBD2. In germline, CDR1 is SGHRS, CDR2 YFSETQ. V shed 0 bases and J 1 base; nucleotides not matched to a gene: 5. The CDR3 runs 18 residues. The CDR3 DNA follows: TGCGCCAGCAGCTTGGATCCTACTAGCGGGAGGTCCTACAATGAGCAGTTCTTC. Translation: CASSLDPTSGRSYNEQFF.

This clonotype was observed a handful of times. This chain's CDR3 is CASSPLAGTGANEQFF. The CDR3 bases are TGTGCCAGTAGCCCTCTAGCCGGGACAGGGGCAAATGAGCAGTTCTTC. This chain joins TRBV19 and TRBJ2-1; TRBD1 matches at 10 bases. With V trimmed by 6 bases and J by 7 bases, 12 bases remained unmatched. The CDR3 is 16 residues long. Germline loops: CDR1 LNHDA, CDR2 SQIVND (reference sequence).

This clonotype was picked up many times. This chain joins TRBV6-2 or TRBV6-3 and TRBJ2-1; perhaps TRBD2 as D (5 bases). Germline CDR1 is MNHEY and CDR2 is SVGEGT. CDR3 length: 13 residues. Trimming stripped 8 bases from V and 0 bases from J, with 8 bases between. CDR3 in amino acids: CASRGSSYNEQFF. The DNA of the CDR3 is TGTGCCAGCCGGGGAAGCTCCTACAATGAGCAGTTCTTC.

CDR3 sequence reads: CASSEAGSAEAFF. Here the CDR3 DNA reads TGTGCCAGCAGTGAAGCGGGATCCGCTGAAGCTTTCTTT. The chain couples TRBV25-1 to TRBJ1-1; no reliable D call. Germline values: CDR1 MGHDK, CDR2 SYGVNS. This CDR3 spans 13 amino acids. Between the trimmed V and J ends, which lost 2 bases and 6 bases, there was a span of 10 bases.

The sample holds many counts of this clonotype. The chain carries TRBV2 and TRBJ2-1; 7 nucleotides line up with TRBD2. The CDR3 extends over 13 amino acids. The V segment lost 7 bases and the J segment 3 bases; nucleotides outside the gene matches: 3. Germline CDR1 and CDR2: SNHLY and FYNNEI. The DNA for the CDR3 is TGTGCCAGCACACCGGGGGGCTACAATGAGCAGTTCTTC. Its protein product is CASTPGGYNEQFF.

This clonotype was picked up many times. The rearrangement joins TRBV7-2 to TRBJ1-5; maybe TRBD1 (5 bases). Germline CDR1 reads SGHTA; CDR2 reads FQGNSA. With 5 bases removed from V and 0 bases from J, the gap between germline ends came to 8 bases. This CDR3 spans 14 amino acids. CDR3 loop: CASSKGYSNQPQHF. In DNA, the CDR3 is TGTGCCAGCAGCAAGGGGTATAGCAATCAGCCCCAGCATTTT.

In this sample, this clonotype turned up many times. This chain connects TRBV5-1 to TRBJ2-2; D is possibly TRBD2 (5 bases). The CDR3 totals 13 residues. Germline-derived CDR1 and CDR2 are SGHRS and YFSETQ. Trimming removed 5 bases from V and 6 bases from J, with 11 bases in between. The CDR3 DNA sequence: TGCGCCAGCAGTAACGAGGGCGCCGGGGAGCTGTTTTTT. Amino acid sequence: CASSNEGAGELFF.

This clonotype has only a few counts. V usage is TRBV29-1 and J usage is TRBJ1-1, with TRBD1 matching 7 bases. Germline V CDR1 and CDR2: SQVTM, ANQGSEA. J was trimmed by 0 bases and V by 7 bases; bases with no gene match: 2. This CDR3 contains 12 residues. The CDR3 loop reads CSGGQLNTEAFF. The CDR3 DNA follows: TGCAGCGGGGGACAGTTGAACACTGAAGCTTTCTTT.

This clonotype was picked up a small number of times. The chain links TRBV15 to TRBJ2-5; D unresolved. The CDR3 consists of 16 residues. The V gene's germline CDR1 is LNHNV and CDR2 YYDKDF (reference sequence). Trimming took off 0 bases at V and 2 bases at J, with 13 bases between the two ends. CDR3 nucleotides: TGTGCCACCAGCAGAGAGCAGCCAACACAACAAGAGACCCAGTACTTC. Its translation: CATSREQPTQQETQYF.

In this sample, this clonotype turned up once. One junction end disagrees with the germline gene, perhaps due to a read error. The chain employs TRBV5-1 and TRBJ2-7, with 11 bases aligning to TRBD2. The CDR3 extends over 15 amino acids. CDR1 SGHRS and CDR2 YFSETQ come from the germline V gene. The CDR3 region has the DNA TGCACCAGCAGCGCACCGGGACTAGCGGCCTACGAGCAGTACTTC. Protein: CTSSAPGLAAYEQYF.

This clonotype turned up a few times. The chain joins TRBV6-1 to TRBJ2-2; 7 bases agree with TRBD2. The CDR3 contains 17 residues. V gave up 5 bases and J gave up 4 bases; unmatched junction bases: 13. Looked up from germline, CDR1 is MNHNS and CDR2 is SASEGT. In DNA, the CDR3 is TGTGCCAGCAGTCCTTACGGAGGTAGCGGGCCCACCGGGGAGCTGTTTTTT. The encoded protein is CASSPYGGSGPTGELFF.

V and J are TRBV5-4 and TRBJ2-7; 11 bases align to TRBD1. Per germline, CDR1 SGHNT and CDR2 YYREEE (reference sequence). V shed 3 bases and J 7 bases; nucleotides not matched to a gene: 9. The CDR3 loop spans 15 amino acids. The DNA for the CDR3 is TGTGCCAGCAGCTATCCTCAAGGGACAGGGGGAGAGCAGTACTTC. It yields the protein CASSYPQGTGGEQYF.

This clonotype was recorded many times. The V and J genes are TRBV7-2 and TRBJ1-5; D perhaps matches TRBD1 (5 bases). With 5 bases removed from V and 1 base from J, the gap between germline ends came to 15 bases. Germline V CDR1 and CDR2: SGHTA, FQGNSA. The CDR3 runs 16 residues. The CDR3 sequence: CASSRDGGRSNQPQHF. The CDR3, as DNA: TGTGCCAGCAGCCGCGATGGGGGTCGGAGCAATCAGCCCCAGCATTTT.

This chain joins TRBV29-1 and TRBJ2-5; possible D gene TRBD2, 6 bases. This CDR3 comprises 12 residues. The germline V gene encodes CDR1 SQVTM and CDR2 ANQGSEA. Trimming took off 7 bases at V and 1 base at J, with 10 bases between the two ends. CDR3 sequence: CSGRDSQETQYF. CDR3 sequence (DNA): TGCAGCGGCCGGGACTCCCAAGAGACCCAGTACTTC.

This clonotype has a count of ten or more. This chain uses TRBV4-3 with TRBJ2-7; TRBD1 matches 10 bases. CDR3 length: 14 amino acids. The junction had 5 bases not matched to a gene; V was cut back by 6 bases and J by 3 bases. CDR1 and CDR2 from the germline V gene are LGHNA and YSLEER. As DNA, the CDR3 is TGCGCCAGCAGTAACGACAGGGGGCTCTACGAGCAGTACTTC. It specifies CASSNDRGLYEQYF.

The V gene is TRBV28, the J gene TRBJ2-5; 11 bases map to TRBD2. Germline lookup yields CDR1 MDHEN and CDR2 SYDVKM. The CDR3 runs to 17 residues. The V segment lost 6 bases and the J segment 2 bases; nucleotides outside the gene matches: 11. CDR3 loop: CASSPPGTSGLQETQYF. DNA for the CDR3: TGTGCCAGCAGCCCACCCGGGACTAGCGGTTTGCAAGAGACCCAGTACTTC.

This clonotype occurred many times. V gene TRBV28 combines with J gene TRBJ2-3, with TRBD2 as a possible D gene (5 bases). The CDR3 has 19 residues. Trimming took 3 bases from V and 3 from J, leaving 25 bases between them. Germline V gene data show CDR1 as MDHEN and CDR2 as SYDVKM. CDR3 in DNA: TGTGCCAGCAGTTTCCCATACTCCCTTACTAGGGCGAAAACAGATACGCAGTATTTT. Protein sequence: CASSFPYSLTRAKTDTQYF.

This clonotype occurred many times. The chain couples TRBV7-6 to TRBJ2-7, with D perhaps matching TRBD1 (6 bases). Germline lookup yields CDR1 SGHVS and CDR2 FNYEAQ. The V end was cut by 1 base, the J end by 5 bases, with 18 bases between. The CDR3 contains 16 residues. CDR3 sequence reads: CASSLVEGVGLDEQYF. In nucleotides, the CDR3 is TGTGCCAGCAGCTTAGTAGAGGGGGTAGGCCTCGACGAGCAGTACTTC.

To note about this clonotype: An end of the junction does not agree with germline; a read error may underlie this. CDR3 in DNA: TGCGCCAGTAGCTTGGCCGGGCCTTCGAACACCTGGGAGCTGTTTTTT. Translated, it gives CASSLAGPSNTWELFF. The genes are TRBV5-1 and TRBJ2-2; D is unclear. This CDR3 is built from 16 residues. Germline loops: CDR1 SGHRS, CDR2 YFSETQ.

This clonotype was picked up many times. The chain recombines TRBV6-2 or TRBV6-3 with TRBJ2-3; 12 bases fit TRBD2. CDR3 length: 15 residues. The V and J ends lost 10 bases and 2 bases, in that order; junction bases with no gene match: 7. Per germline, CDR1 MNHEY and CDR2 SVGEGT. This chain's CDR3 is CATSTSGSLTDTQYF. CDR3 in DNA: TGTGCCACCTCGACTAGCGGGAGCCTCACAGATACGCAGTATTTT.

This sequence joins TRBV12-3 or TRBV12-4 and TRBJ2-1; unclear D gene. Deletions cut 2 bases from V and 9 bases from J, with 26 bases between. This CDR3 is built from 18 residues. The CDR3 sequence: CASSLHPGPSTRPGEQFF. Written as DNA, the CDR3 is TGTGCCAGCAGTTTACACCCCGGCCCGTCCACCCGACCAGGTGAGCAGTTCTTC.